The 2 T cell receptor beta chains reported below all come from one sample, sequenced in a study of patients and donors after allogeneic stem cell transplantation. TCRdb analysed the RT-PCR reads with MiXCR anew, one entry per CDR3 protein. The sample holds 400,000 to 450,000 distinct CDR3 sequences, roughly 17% seen once. The sample was blood, either unsorted or a sorted T cell fraction (not recorded which). The receptors were sampled from a human donor who was either an allogeneic HSCT recipient or a stem cell or donor lymphocyte infusion donor (not recorded which). It is not recorded whose cells these are; they may come from a transplant donor.

This clonotype has just a few counts. V and J are TRBV7-9 and TRBJ2-5; D gene uncertain. Germline CDR1 is SEHNR and CDR2 is FQNEAQ (reference sequence). The CDR3 has 12 residues. V lost 5 bases and J lost 9, with 13 bases in between. The CDR3 nucleotides are TGTGCCAGCAGCCAAAGGTCCCCGGCCCAGTACTTC. Residues: CASSQRSPAQYF. The full variable domain, rest sourced from reference TRBV7-9 and TRBJ2-5, is DTGVSQNPRHKITKRGQNVTFRCDPISEHNRLYWYRQTLGQGPEFLTYFQNEAQLEKSRLLSDRFSAERPKGSFSTLEIQRTEQGDSAMYLCASSQRSPAQYFGPGTRLLVL.

The V and J genes are TRBV12-3 or TRBV12-4 and TRBJ1-1, with a possible D match to TRBD1 (6 bases). The CDR3 is made up of 14 amino acids. Trimming took off 6 bases at V and 4 bases at J, with 15 bases between the two ends. CDR3 in amino acids: CASRKNRASTEAFF. In nucleotides, the CDR3 is TGTGCCAGCAGAAAAAACAGGGCGAGCACTGAAGCTTTCTTT.